The 8 T cell receptor beta chains in this list originate from one sample, sequenced in a study of blood T cell repertoires in COVID-19. Sequencing was performed with immunoSEQ multiplex PCR; in TCRdb, only in-frame clones are kept and a portion is missing. The table lists fewer than 350,000 clones, 70% to 90% of them singletons. The sample taken for sequencing was peripheral blood. The receptor source for this set is a woman aged 25 to 45 with COVID-19, enrolled during active disease.

CDR3 sequence (DNA): TGTGCCAGCTTCTTGAACTATGGCTACACCTTC. It specifies CASFLNYGYTF. The chain joins TRBV6-5 to TRBJ1-2; no clear D gene. There are 11 residues in the CDR3. V gave up 8 bases and J gave up 2 bases, with 6 bases separating them. CDR1 is MNHEY and CDR2 is SVGAGI in the germline V gene.

The chain is built from TRBV7-9 and TRBJ1-1, with D maybe TRBD1 (5 bases). Germline V gene data show CDR1 as SEHNR and CDR2 as FQNEAQ (reference sequence). This CDR3 has 15 residues. V was pared by 3 bases and J by 4 bases, with 15 bases between. CDR3 in amino acids: CASSFSQVLGTEAFF. In DNA form, the CDR3 reads TGTGCCAGCAGCTTTTCACAGGTGTTGGGCACTGAAGCTTTCTTT.

CDR3 loop: CASSETRQKGGELFF. The CDR3 DNA sequence: TGTGCCAGCAGTGAAACGCGGCAAAAAGGCGGGGAGCTGTTTTTT. The rearrangement joins TRBV2 to TRBJ2-2, with D unresolved. From germline, CDR1 is SNHLY and CDR2 FYNNEI. Trimming left V 2 bases short and J 7 bases short, with 14 bases between. The CDR3 sequence is 15 residues long. Using reference TRBV2 and TRBJ2-2 for the parts outside the CDR3, the full variable domain is EPEVTQTPSHQVTQMGQEVILRCVPISNHLYFYWYRQILGQKVEFLVSFYNNEISEKSEIFDDQFSVERPDGSNFTLKIRSTKLEDSAMYFCASSETRQKGGELFFGEGSRLTVL.

The CDR3 is CSASGLAGYEQYV. DNA of the CDR3: TGCAGTGCTAGTGGACTAGCGGGCTACGAGCAGTACGTC. V is TRBV20-1 and J is TRBJ2-7, with 11 bases identical to TRBD2. The CDR3 totals 13 residues. V shed 3 bases, J shed 3 bases, and the junction held 1 base outside the gene matches. Germline CDR1 and CDR2: DFQATT and SNEGSKA (reference sequence).

The chain carries TRBV6-2 or TRBV6-3 and TRBJ2-3, with TRBD2 matching 10 bases. The junction had 4 bases not matched to a gene; V was cut back by 7 bases and J by 3 bases. This CDR3 comprises 14 residues. Germline V gene sequence: CDR1 MNHEY, CDR2 SVGEGT. CDR3 DNA: TGTGCCAGCAACCCTAGCGGGGGAACAGATACGCAGTATTTT. It translates to CASNPSGGTDTQYF.

The chain carries TRBV5-1 and TRBJ2-3, with TRBD2 matching over 11 bases. Germline CDR1 and CDR2: SGHRS and YFSETQ. After removal of 0 bases from V and 6 bases from J, the junction contained 3 bases not matched to a gene. The CDR3 is 15 residues long. CDR3 coding DNA: TGCGCCAGCAGCTTGGTATCTAGCGGGGGGGATACGCAGTATTTT. Its protein is CASSLVSSGGDTQYF.

The chain couples TRBV18 to TRBJ1-6; D is possibly TRBD1 (5 bases). The ends were cut back, 6 bases at V and 6 bases at J, with 12 bases in the middle. The CDR3 is 14 amino acids. Germline lookup yields CDR1 KGHSH and CDR2 LQKENI. CDR3 protein: CASSRGIGNSPLHF. CDR3 bases: TGTGCCAGCTCCCGGGGGATAGGTAATTCACCCCTCCACTTT. The complete variable domain, with remaining parts taken from reference TRBV18 and TRBJ1-6, reads NAGVMQNPRHLVRRRGQEARLRCSPMKGHSHVYWYRQLPEEGLKFMVYLQKENIIDESGMPKERFSAEFPKEGPSILRIQQVVRGDSAAYFCASSRGIGNSPLHFGNGTRLTVT.

The chain uses TRBV19 and TRBJ2-1; 11 positions match TRBD2. The V gene end was trimmed by 6 bases and the J gene end by 8 bases; junction bases not matched to a gene: 9. CDR3 length equals 15 residues. The germline gives CDR1 LNHDA, CDR2 SQIVND (reference sequence). The CDR3 sequence is CASRATSGGFDEQFF. The CDR3 region has the DNA TGTGCCAGTAGAGCCACTAGCGGGGGTTTCGATGAGCAGTTCTTC.